A selection of T cell receptor beta chains follows, all from one sample in a study of CD8+CD57+ T cells in acquired aplastic anemia. MiXCR was run by TCRdb on the reads, yielding one entry per CDR3 protein. This sample has 150,000 to 200,000 distinct CDR3 sequences, with approximately 48% found just once. Sequenced sample: sorted CD4+, CD8+, or CD8+CD57+ T cells (not recorded which) from PBMCs. The receptors derive from a human donor with aplastic anemia. CDR3s include the opening cysteine and the closing phenylalanine or tryptophan. A D gene is named only where the DNA matches it firmly. Clone size is stated in some rows and not others, as once, few, many or a class when expanded.

TRBV7-9	TRBJ1-6	.	.	CASSPGGIYGSPLHF	TGTGCCAGCAGCCCCGGGGGCATTTACGGTTCACCCCTCCACTTT
TRBV19	TRBJ2-7	.	TRBD2	CASSSGGGIDEQYF	TGTGCCAGCAGTTCTGGGGGGGGGATAGACGAGCAGTACTTC
TRBV20-1	TRBJ2-7	once	.	CSARDSTRPRKYF	TGCAGTGCTAGAGATTCGACTAGACCGCGAAAGTACTTC
TRBV9	TRBJ2-3	.	TRBD2	CASSATSGGDFDTQYF	TGTGCCAGCAGCGCCACTAGCGGGGGGGATTTCGATACGCAGTATTTT
TRBV12-3/TRBV12-4	TRBJ1-3	many	.	CASRGVPGNTIYF	TGTGCCAGCAGGGGGGTGCCAGGAAACACCATATATTTT
TRBV5-4	TRBJ1-6	many	.	CASSPDPKQNSPLHF	TGTGCCAGCAGCCCGGACCCCAAGCAGAATTCACCCCTCCACTTT
TRBV7-3	TRBJ2-2	.	.	CASSLQGIGELFF	TGTGCCAGCAGCTTACAGGGTATTGGGGAGCTGTTTTTT
TRBV10-3	TRBJ2-7	.	.	CAISEVAYEQYF	TGTGCCATCAGTGAGGTAGCCTACGAGCAGTACTTC
TRBV10-1	TRBJ2-3	.	TRBD2	CASSRTGGPGDTQYF	TGCGCCAGCAGTCGGACGGGGGGGCCCGGGGATACGCAGTATTTT
TRBV24-1	TRBJ1-2	few	.	CATSDSGHGYGYTF	TGTGCCACCAGTGATTCTGGACACGGCTATGGCTACACCTTC
TRBV6-1	TRBJ1-5	few	.	CASSEMRVRGNQPQHF	TGTGCCAGCAGTGAAATGAGGGTTAGGGGCAATCAGCCCCAGCATTTT
TRBV9	TRBJ1-1	.	.	CARAGAPPLNTEAFF	TGTGCTAGGGCCGGCGCGCCCCCGTTAAACACTGAAGCTTTCTTT
TRBV24-1	TRBJ1-5	.	.	CATSDGGEEQPQHF	TGTGCCACCAGTGATGGGGGCGAGGAGCAGCCCCAGCATTTT
TRBV2	TRBJ2-7	many	.	CASSEVDSNSYEQYF	TGTGCCAGCAGTGAGGTTGACAGCAACTCCTACGAGCAGTACTTC
TRBV9	TRBJ2-1	.	TRBD2	CASSPPSGETFF	TGTGCCAGCAGCCCACCTAGCGGGGAAACGTTCTTC
TRBV27	TRBJ1-1	few	.	CASKTGDASTTEAFF	TGTGCCAGCAAGACAGGAGATGCTTCAACGACTGAAGCTTTCTTT
TRBV4-1	TRBJ1-2	few	.	CASSQVKEGVGDYGYTF	TGCGCCAGCAGCCAAGTTAAAGAGGGGGTAGGGGACTATGGCTACACCTTC
TRBV19	TRBJ2-7	.	.	CASSIDRVAIEQYF	TGTGCCAGTAGTATAGATCGGGTAGCGATCGAGCAGTACTTC
TRBV7-8	TRBJ2-5	.	.	CASSLSGRPETQYF	TGTGCCAGCAGCCTAAGCGGACGTCCGGAGACCCAGTACTTC
TRBV4-1	TRBJ2-5	many	TRBD1	CASSQEDRGQETQYF	TGCGCCAGCAGCCAAGAGGACAGGGGGCAAGAGACCCAGTACTTC
TRBV10-1	TRBJ1-3	.	.	CASSPDITGNTIYF	TGCGCCAGCAGTCCGGACATAACTGGAAACACCATATATTTT
TRBV18	TRBJ1-1	.	.	CASSPFRDIDTEAFF	TGTGCCAGCTCACCATTCAGGGACATCGACACTGAAGCTTTCTTT
TRBV2	TRBJ2-7	.	TRBD2	CASTKTSGSYEQYF	TGTGCCAGCACCAAGACTAGCGGGAGTTACGAGCAGTACTTC
TRBV28	TRBJ2-7	many	.	CASSHGTTYEQYF	TGTGCCAGCAGCCACGGGACCACCTACGAGCAGTACTTC